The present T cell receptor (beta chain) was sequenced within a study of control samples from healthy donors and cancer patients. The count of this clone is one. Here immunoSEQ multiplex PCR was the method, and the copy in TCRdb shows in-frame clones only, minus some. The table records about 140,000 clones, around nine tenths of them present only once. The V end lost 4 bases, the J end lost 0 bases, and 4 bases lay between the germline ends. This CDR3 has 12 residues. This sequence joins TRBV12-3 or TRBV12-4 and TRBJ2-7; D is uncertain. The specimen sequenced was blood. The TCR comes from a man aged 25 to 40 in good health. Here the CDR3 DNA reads TGTGCCAGCAGTTCCTCCTCCTACGAGCAGTACTTC. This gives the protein CASSSSSYEQYF.